The 21 T cell receptor beta chains given below trace back to one sample, sequenced in a study of blood T cell repertoires in COVID-19. The table came from immunoSEQ multiplex PCR; TCRdb's copy has only in-frame clones and leaves some out. The sample has some 90,000 clones, 75% to 90% seen once. Sequences were obtained from peripheral blood. Receptors were obtained from a man aged 80 or over with active or convalescent COVID-19.

The gene calls are TRBV10-3 and TRBJ1-2; tentative D call: TRBD1 (6 bases). The CDR3 covers 11 residues. V was cut by 5 bases and J by 8 bases, with 9 bases left in between. The V gene's germline CDR1 is ENHRY and CDR2 SYGVKD. The CDR3 region is CAISSGAGYTF. As DNA, the CDR3 is TGTGCCATCAGTTCAGGGGCAGGCTACACCTTC.

For the CDR3, the DNA is TGTGCCAGCAGCCAGGAACTAGCGGGAGTTTCCTACGAGCAGTACTTC. Translation gives CASSQELAGVSYEQYF. The V and J genes are TRBV4-2 and TRBJ2-7; 11 bases line up with TRBD2. CDR1 and CDR2 (germline): LGHNA, YNFKEQ. The CDR3 loop spans 16 amino acids. J was trimmed by 1 base and V by 3 bases; bases with no gene match: 5.

This chain joins TRBV12-3 or TRBV12-4 and TRBJ2-7, with TRBD1 matching over 8 bases. CDR3 length: 13 residues. After removal of 6 bases from V and 4 bases from J, the junction contained 5 bases not matched to a gene. CDR3 loop: CASRGTGSYEQYF. CDR3 sequence (DNA): TGTGCCAGCAGGGGGACAGGTTCGTACGAGCAGTACTTC.

The chain recombines TRBV14 with TRBJ2-2; D not resolved. CDR3 length: 15 residues. V was clipped by 0 bases and J by 0 bases, with 5 bases between them. Germline loops: CDR1 SGHDN, CDR2 FVKESK. The CDR3 region has the DNA TGTGCCAGCAGCCAAGATCGTCCGAACACCGGGGAGCTGTTTTTT. Protein: CASSQDRPNTGELFF.

The chain joins TRBV15 to TRBJ1-2, with 7 bases identical to TRBD1. The germline CDR1 and CDR2 sequences are LNHNV and YYDKDF (reference sequence). The CDR3 runs 19 residues. V gave up 3 bases and J gave up 6 bases; unmatched junction bases: 22. This CDR3 is CATSRGQLRDGSSRDGYTF. CDR3 nucleotides: TGTGCCACCAGCAGGGGACAGCTGAGGGACGGAAGCTCGCGAGATGGCTACACCTTC. Drawing the rest from reference TRBV15 and TRBJ1-2, the complete variable domain is DAMVIQNPRYQVTQFGKPVTLSCSQTLNHNVMYWYQQKSSQAPKLLFHYYDKDFNNEADTPDNFQSRRPNTSFCFLDIRSPGLGDTAMYLCATSRGQLRDGSSRDGYTFGSGTRLTVV.

The CDR3 coding sequence is TGTGCCAGCAGCTTAACCCCGGGACTAGCGGGAGGGTACGAGCAGTACTTC. Translating it yields CASSLTPGLAGGYEQYF. This rearrangement joins TRBV7-9 to TRBJ2-7, with TRBD2 matching over 16 bases. CDR1 and CDR2 (germline): SEHNR, FQNEAQ (reference sequence). The ends lost 2 bases at V and 4 bases at J; junction bases unmatched: 5. The CDR3 runs to 17 residues.

V usage is TRBV9 and J usage is TRBJ2-5; D not certain. The CDR3 extends over 13 amino acids. V lost 3 bases and J lost 5, with 11 bases in between. Germline loops: CDR1 SGDLS, CDR2 YYNGEE. In DNA, the CDR3 is TGTGCCAGCAGCGGATTAGCTATGGAGACCCAGTACTTC. Its protein is CASSGLAMETQYF.

This clone appeared once. The V and J genes are TRBV14 and TRBJ1-1, with 8 bases lining up with TRBD1. The CDR3 runs to 14 residues. Germline V gene sequence: CDR1 SGHDN, CDR2 FVKESK. J lost 0 bases, V lost 4 bases, and 1 base had no gene match. This CDR3 is CASSRTGMNTEAFF. For the CDR3, the DNA is TGTGCCAGCAGCCGGACAGGGATGAACACTGAAGCTTTCTTT.

This clone appeared a single time. The chain is built from TRBV5-1 and TRBJ2-2; TRBD2 matches 9 bases. The V gene's germline CDR1 is SGHRS and CDR2 YFSETQ. The CDR3 is made up of 16 amino acids. V trimming: 0 bases; J trimming: 6 bases; junction bases outside the gene matches: 6. CDR3 DNA: TGCGCCAGCAGCTTGGAGGTTAGCGGGAGCGCCGGGGAGCTGTTTTTT. Its translation: CASSLEVSGSAGELFF.

The CDR3 loop reads CASSWRTGGQTGELFF. In DNA form, the CDR3 reads TGTGCCAGCAGTTGGCGGACAGGGGGCCAGACCGGGGAGCTGTTTTTT. This chain uses TRBV27 with TRBJ2-2, with 11 bases that match TRBD1. Trimming took 4 bases from V and 5 from J; bases not matched to a gene: 6. The CDR3 consists of 16 residues. Germline V gene sequence: CDR1 MNHEY, CDR2 SMNVEV (reference sequence).

The J gene is TRBJ1-4, the V gene TRBV2; the D gene is possibly TRBD1 (5 bases). V was trimmed by 4 bases and J by 0 bases, leaving 12 bases between them. Germline values: CDR1 SNHLY, CDR2 FYNNEI. The CDR3 is 16 amino acids. CDR3 protein: CASSVDSIATNEKLFF. CDR3 sequence (DNA): TGTGCCAGCAGTGTTGACAGCATTGCAACTAATGAAAAACTGTTTTTT.

V gene TRBV18 combines with J gene TRBJ1-6, with D tentatively TRBD1 (6 bases). Looked up from germline, CDR1 is KGHSH and CDR2 is LQKENI. The CDR3 extends over 15 amino acids. V was clipped by 2 bases and J by 7 bases, with 12 bases between them. CDR3 coding DNA: TGTGCCAGCTCACCAGAGAGTCAGGGGAATTCACCCCTCCACTTT. Translated, it gives CASSPESQGNSPLHF.

This clone has just one count. The gene calls are TRBV29-1 and TRBJ2-5; D not certain. The CDR3 is made up of 13 amino acids. Trimming took 5 bases from V and 5 from J, leaving 15 bases between them. Germline V gene sequence: CDR1 SQVTM, CDR2 ANQGSEA. The CDR3 DNA is TGCAGCGTTACCACGAGAGTCGTGGAGACCCAGTACTTC. This sequence encodes CSVTTRVVETQYF. Full variable domain (outside the CDR3, taken from reference TRBV29-1 and TRBJ2-5): SAVISQKPSRDICQRGTSLTIQCQVDSQVTMMFWYRQQPGQSLTLIATANQGSEATYESGFVIDKFPISRPNLTFSTLTVSNMSPEDSSIYLCSVTTRVVETQYFGPGTRLLVL.

The table lists this clone with a count of one. The rearrangement uses TRBV6-5 and TRBJ2-7; D remains ambiguous. This CDR3 region has 15 residues. Trimming took 0 bases from V and 0 from J, leaving 9 bases between them. The germline V gene encodes CDR1 MNHEY and CDR2 SVGAGI. The CDR3 DNA sequence: TGTGCCAGCAGTTACTCGAGTGCCTTCTCCTACGAGCAGTACTTC. Encoded protein: CASSYSSAFSYEQYF.

The rearrangement joins TRBV27 to TRBJ1-1; D unresolved. The CDR3 is 16 residues long. Trimming pared 7 bases from V and 0 bases from J, leaving 18 bases between. CDR1 and CDR2 (germline): MNHEY, SMNVEV (reference sequence). In nucleotides, the CDR3 is TGTGCCAGCACTCCGGGAGGCGAATACATGAACACTGAAGCTTTCTTT. It yields the protein CASTPGGEYMNTEAFF.

The rearrangement links TRBV11-2 to TRBJ2-7; TRBD1 aligns across 10 bases. V gave up 3 bases and J gave up 6 bases; unmatched junction bases: 5. The V gene's germline CDR1 is SGHAT and CDR2 FQNNGV. There are 14 residues in the CDR3. CDR3 region: CASSFGTGASEQYF. CDR3 in DNA: TGTGCCAGCAGCTTCGGGACAGGGGCATCCGAGCAGTACTTC.

V usage is TRBV2 and J usage is TRBJ2-7, with a weak D call TRBD1 (6 bases). In germline, CDR1 is SNHLY, CDR2 FYNNEI. Trimming took 2 bases from V and 6 from J, leaving 14 bases between them. There are 14 residues in the CDR3. The CDR3 DNA sequence: TGTGCCAGCAGTGAATATCTTCGAGGGGGCGAGCAGTACTTC. Translated, it gives CASSEYLRGGEQYF.

The chain carries TRBV6-1 and TRBJ1-2; TRBD1 agrees at 7 bases. The germline V gene has CDR1 MNHNS and CDR2 SASEGT. The J segment lost 5 bases and the V segment lost 2 bases, leaving 11 bases of the junction unmatched. This CDR3 region has 16 residues. The CDR3 sequence: CASSEFGTARGYGYTF. The CDR3 DNA reads as TGTGCCAGCAGTGAATTTGGGACAGCTCGGGGGTATGGCTACACCTTC.

On this clone: The same CDR3 arises from other DNA sequences in this sample as well. The gene calls are TRBV3-1 (or the pseudogene TRBV3-2) and TRBJ2-2; possibly TRBD2 for D (6 bases). CDR3 length: 14 amino acids. Germline V gene lookup returns CDR1 LGHDT and CDR2 YNNKEL (reference sequence). Trimming shortened V by 1 base and J by 8 bases, and 11 bases separated the two germline ends. The CDR3, as DNA: TGTGCCAGCAGCCAAGGGAGGGGCTCGGGGGAGCTGTTTTTT. Its translation is CASSQGRGSGELFF.

This clone showed up just once. This chain uses TRBV5-6 with TRBJ2-1; 9 nucleotides line up with TRBD1. Per germline, CDR1 SGHDT and CDR2 YYEEEE. The CDR3 totals 14 residues. Trimming cost V 5 bases and J 8 bases; bases outside gene matches: 8. The CDR3 loop reads CASSRDRASHEQFF. The CDR3 nucleotides are TGTGCCAGCAGTCGGGACAGGGCATCGCATGAGCAGTTCTTC.

This chain joins TRBV5-4 and TRBJ2-4; 9 bases align to TRBD2. This CDR3 has 18 amino acids. The ends lost 0 bases at V and 9 bases at J; junction bases unmatched: 16. Germline lookup yields CDR1 SGHNT and CDR2 YYREEE (reference sequence). CDR3 protein: CASSLEGGRAPQGVIQYF. In nucleotides, the CDR3 is TGTGCCAGCAGCTTGGAGGGCGGGAGGGCACCTCAAGGGGTCATTCAGTACTTC.